Sequencing of this T cell receptor (beta chain) was carried out in a study of blood T cell repertoires in COVID-19. Study information: Sites in the United States, Italy and Spain provided acute and convalescent COVID-19 samples. In each case, the material was cDNA or gDNA derived from T cells, B-cell-depleted T cells, or PBMCs.

As processed by the authors: It was from reference gene primer amplification that nucleated cell counts were estimated. Generated by immunoSEQ multiplex PCR, the TCRdb table keeps only in-frame clones and is missing some. For V, J and clone size, that table is used; D and trimming come from the DNA. In the table there are a few hundred thousand clones, approximately 80% of which are singletons. Looked up from germline, CDR1 is SEHNR and CDR2 is FQNEAQ (reference sequence). The V gene lost 1 base and the J gene lost 7 bases, with 11 bases spanning the gap. The CDR3 spans 15 residues. This clone was detected a few times.

The clonotype comes from a woman aged 80 or over with acute or convalescent COVID-19. The chain joins TRBV7-9 to TRBJ1-6; D remains unclear. Material for sequencing was peripheral blood. CDR3 protein: CASSLVAGENSPLHF. CDR3 coding DNA: TGTGCCAGCAGCTTAGTTGCGGGAGAAAATTCACCCCTCCACTTT.